This is a list of T cell receptor beta chains from one sample in a study of T cells in localized non-small cell lung cancer. This table comes from immunoSEQ multiplex PCR, and its TCRdb copy is limited to in-frame clones, with some not included. Altogether about 54,000 clones are present, over 80% being singletons, with the ten largest covering roughly 21%. Sequencing used peripheral blood, obtained before any cancer treatment. All receptors come from a female donor aged 60 or older with stage II squamous cell lung carcinoma. The CDR3 runs from the conserved cysteine through the conserved F or W. A D gene is named only where the DNA matches it firmly. Not all rows give a size; the values are once, few, many and, for expanded clones, a class.

j_call v_call clone_size d_call cdr3_aa cdr3_nt
TRBJ1-5 TRBV19 - TRBD1 CASSSRTGSNQPQHF TGTGCCAGTAGTTCGAGGACAGGGAGCAATCAGCCCCAGCATTTT
TRBJ1-6 TRBV5-1 - - CASSLDGHPGSPLHF TGCGCCAGCAGCTTGGATGGACATCCGGGCTCACCCCTCCACTTT
TRBJ2-2 TRBV5-6 - - CASSLQGLYTGELFF TGTGCCAGCAGCTTACAGGGTTTATACACCGGGGAGCTGTTTTTT
TRBJ2-5 TRBV7-9 - - CASSTGSQETQYF TGTGCCAGCAGCACCGGTTCCCAAGAGACCCAGTACTTC
TRBJ1-3 TRBV10-3 - - CAISEPGSSGNTIYF TGTGCCATCAGTGAGCCAGGGAGCTCTGGAAACACCATATATTTT
TRBJ1-1 TRBV18 - TRBD1 CASSPQGARTEAFF TGTGCCAGCTCACCTCAGGGGGCGCGTACTGAAGCTTTCTTT
TRBJ2-1 TRBV7-9 - - CASEREAEQFF TGTGCCTCAGAGAGAGAGGCTGAGCAGTTCTTC
TRBJ1-3 TRBV9 - - CASSVNQGGSNTIYF TGTGCCAGCAGCGTAAACCAGGGAGGTTCGAACACCATATATTTT
TRBJ2-7 TRBV4-2 - TRBD2 CASSQAGTTTYEQYF TGTGCCAGCAGCCAGGCCGGGACTACTACCTACGAGCAGTACTTC
TRBJ1-6 TRBV7-9 once TRBD1 CASSFVQGAVSSPLHF TGTGCCAGCAGCTTCGTTCAGGGGGCGGTGAGTTCACCCCTCCACTTT
TRBJ1-1 TRBV14 - TRBD1 CASSRNRVGQVMNTEAFF TGTGCCAGCAGCCGAAACAGGGTAGGACAGGTGATGAACACTGAAGCTTTCTTT
TRBJ2-7 TRBV6-6 - TRBD1 CASSSLAGQGAEQYF TGTGCCAGCAGCTCCCTCGCGGGACAGGGGGCCGAGCAGTACTTC
TRBJ1-5 TRBV19 - TRBD1 CASRFPDRGREDSNQPQHF TGTGCCAGTAGATTTCCCGACAGGGGACGGGAGGATAGCAATCAGCCCCAGCATTTT
TRBJ2-5 TRBV6-6 - TRBD2 CASSDLAGGQETQYF TGTGCCAGCAGTGACCTAGCGGGGGGACAAGAGACCCAGTACTTC
TRBJ2-7 TRBV18 - - CASSPAGPYEQYF TGTGCCAGCTCACCAGCAGGTCCCTACGAGCAGTACTTC
TRBJ1-6 TRBV2 - - CASSGAGSYNSPLHF TGTGCCAGCAGTGGGGCAGGGTCCTATAATTCACCCCTCCACTTT
TRBJ2-7 TRBV18 - - CASSREGDSYEQYF TGTGCCAGCTCACGGGAAGGTGATTCCTACGAGCAGTACTTC
TRBJ2-7 TRBV5-4 - - CASSLNVRYGHEQYF TGTGCCAGCAGCTTGAATGTAAGGTATGGCCACGAGCAGTACTTC
TRBJ1-3 TRBV7-3 - TRBD1 CASSPGTGPSGNTIYF TGTGCCAGCAGCCCCGGGACAGGTCCTTCTGGAAACACCATATATTTT
TRBJ1-2 TRBV18 - TRBD1 CASSPSGQGIGYTF TGTGCCAGCTCACCATCGGGACAGGGGATCGGCTACACCTTC
TRBJ2-3 TRBV7-9 - - CASSWRTVDTQYF TGTGCCAGCAGCTGGCGGACAGTGGATACGCAGTATTTT
TRBJ1-5 TRBV27 - TRBD1 CASSRGDRGNQPQHF TGTGCCAGCAGCCGCGGCGACAGGGGCAATCAGCCCCAGCATTTT
TRBJ2-3 TRBV30 - - CAWSWGTPNTDTQYF TGTGCCTGGAGTTGGGGTACCCCTAACACAGATACGCAGTATTTT
TRBJ1-1 TRBV14 - - CASSQESRSEAFF TGTGCCAGCAGCCAAGAATCCAGGAGTGAAGCTTTCTTT
TRBJ2-3 TRBV9 - - CASSPRPDGDTQYF TGTGCCAGCAGCCCCCGACCCGACGGAGATACGCAGTATTTT
TRBJ2-1 TRBV5-1 - - CASSSGLHSMDEQFF TGCGCCAGCAGCTCGGGACTGCACTCAATGGATGAGCAGTTCTTC
TRBJ1-6 TRBV6-6 - - CASSYSTAAGSPLHF TGTGCCAGCAGTTACTCGACCGCAGCCGGTTCACCCCTCCACTTT
TRBJ1-5 TRBV5-5 - - CASSFDSPGPQHF TGTGCCAGCAGCTTTGACAGCCCCGGGCCCCAGCATTTT
TRBJ2-7 TRBV19 - TRBD1 CASSNRGTYEQYF TGTGCCAGTAGTAACAGGGGAACCTACGAGCAGTACTTC
TRBJ1-3 TRBV4-3 - - CASSQGAAGPSGNTIYF TGCGCCAGCAGCCAAGGTGCCGCGGGGCCCTCTGGAAACACCATATATTTT
TRBJ2-2 TRBV6-6 - - CASSLDGNTGELFF TGTGCCAGCAGCCTAGACGGGAACACCGGGGAGCTGTTTTTT
TRBJ2-1 TRBV27 - - CASSGRNENEQFF TGTGCCAGCAGCGGGCGGAATGAGAATGAGCAGTTCTTC
TRBJ2-2 TRBV7-6 once - CASSLGGNTGELFF TGTGCCAGCAGCTTAGGGGGGAACACCGGGGAGCTGTTTTTT
TRBJ2-3 TRBV5-4 - TRBD1 CASSLPSGQGADTQYF TGTGCCAGCAGCCTTCCCTCGGGACAGGGGGCAGATACGCAGTATTTT
TRBJ2-5 TRBV18 - - CASSHQKGWETQYF TGTGCCAGCTCACACCAGAAGGGGTGGGAGACCCAGTACTTC
TRBJ2-3 TRBV27 - TRBD1 CASIDRGGTDTQYF TGTGCCAGCATAGACAGGGGCGGCACAGATACGCAGTATTTT
TRBJ1-3 TRBV25-1 - - CASESSGGNTIYF TGTGCCAGCGAATCCTCGGGCGGAAACACCATATATTTT
TRBJ1-2 TRBV19 - - CASSSLREFYGYTF TGTGCCAGTAGTTCCCTTCGGGAGTTTTATGGCTACACCTTC
TRBJ1-1 TRBV5-6 - - CASSSLRPWPGTEAFF TGTGCCAGCAGCTCCCTTAGACCCTGGCCGGGCACTGAAGCTTTCTTT
TRBJ1-5 TRBV4-2 - - CASSQEGIGGFYQPQHF TGTGCCAGCAGCCAAGAGGGGATCGGAGGGTTTTATCAGCCCCAGCATTTT
TRBJ2-1 TRBV7-2 few - CASSLRRGSDEQFF TGTGCCAGCAGCTTACGACGAGGTTCGGATGAGCAGTTCTTC
TRBJ1-1 TRBV7-9 - - CASRPDSHLLNTEAFF TGTGCCAGCAGGCCGGACAGTCATCTATTGAACACTGAAGCTTTCTTT
TRBJ2-7 TRBV16 - - CASSQQGWHEQYF TGTGCCAGCAGCCAGCAGGGGTGGCACGAGCAGTACTTC
TRBJ1-3 TRBV5-1 - - CASSTTGYSGNTIYF TGCGCCAGCAGCACTACAGGTTACTCTGGAAACACCATATATTTT
TRBJ2-4 TRBV10-3 - - CAIRFPPGPQYF TGTGCCATCAGGTTCCCCCCCGGCCCTCAGTACTTC
TRBJ2-7 TRBV6-1 - - CASSERLQSSYEQYF TGTGCCAGCAGTGAAAGGTTACAAAGCTCCTACGAGCAGTACTTC
TRBJ1-1 TRBV5-1 - TRBD1 CASSQGQGLMNTEAFF TGCGCCAGCAGCCAGGGACAGGGGCTAATGAACACTGAAGCTTTCTTT
TRBJ1-1 TRBV6-5 - - CASSYSGVSPGTEAFF TGTGCCAGCAGTTACTCCGGAGTCTCCCCGGGGACTGAAGCTTTCTTT
TRBJ2-7 TRBV23-1 - - CASSQSLQGSSYEQYF TGCGCCAGCAGTCAATCTCTACAGGGTAGCTCCTACGAGCAGTACTTC
TRBJ1-5 TRBV6-6 once - CASRSPGGNQPQHF TGTGCCAGCCGCTCCCCAGGGGGCAATCAGCCCCAGCATTTT
TRBJ2-5 TRBV5-1 - - CASSRWAAETQYF TGCGCCAGCAGCCGCTGGGCGGCCGAGACCCAGTACTTC
TRBJ1-2 TRBV18 - - CASSPRQENGGYTF TGTGCCAGCTCACCGAGACAGGAGAATGGTGGCTACACCTTC